This T cell receptor (beta chain) was sequenced in a study of technical replicates of blood from a few donors. Profiled with immunoSEQ multiplex PCR; TCRdb holds only in-frame clones, not every one. The sample yields about 79,000 clones, around 90% seen once. This clone was seen more than once but under ten times. The CDR3 extends over 14 amino acids. V was shortened by 4 bases and J by 4 bases, with 14 bases between the two germline ends. Germline-derived CDR1 and CDR2 are SGHRS and YFSETQ. Sequenced input: T cells isolated from PBMCs. The rearrangement links TRBV5-1 to TRBJ1-1; D gene uncertain. This clonotype was obtained from a human donor in good health. Some clones in this sample may be carry-over from other donors' samples. The CDR3 DNA sequence: TGCGCCAGCAGCCTGACCCTGGGGAGCACTGAAGCTTTCTTT. Its protein product is CASSLTLGSTEAFF.